This TCR beta chain was sequenced during a study of control samples from healthy donors and cancer patients. Assay used: immunoSEQ multiplex PCR; TCRdb lists only in-frame clones, some missing. The table shows about 110,000 clones, with approximately 84% occurring only once. This CDR3 spans 17 amino acids. V dropped 1 base and J dropped 0 bases, with 14 bases sitting between them. Germline CDR1 is SGHTA and CDR2 is FQGNSA. This clone has just one count. The chain recombines TRBV7-2 with TRBJ2-3; no clear D. The sequenced sample was blood. This sequence was found in a man aged 18-30 years in good health. CDR3 sequence reads: CASSLVLLLISTDTQYF. CDR3 DNA: TGTGCCAGCAGCTTAGTGTTACTACTAATTAGCACAGATACGCAGTATTTT.